One sample yielded the 29 T cell receptor beta chains listed below, sequenced in a study of blood T cell repertoires in COVID-19 (dated by TCRdb to the early 2020s). The receptor library was made with the immunoSEQ multiplex PCR assay. TCRdb holds this immuneACCESS table with in-frame rearrangements only. Some clones are missing; in checked studies, unresolved V genes explain under half, and the rest has no known cause. The sample records some 200,000 clones, around 84% of which are singletons. The top ten clones comprise roughly 5.3% of the sample. What was sequenced was peripheral blood. Every receptor here comes from a woman in her sixties or seventies who had recovered from COVID-19.

The gene calls are TRBV29-1 and TRBJ2-2, with TRBD1 as a possible D gene (6 bases). V lost 6 bases and J 6 bases, leaving 14 bases between the germline ends. This CDR3 is built from 13 residues. Germline CDR1 and CDR2: SQVTM and ANQGSEA. CDR3 amino acids: CSVDSRGSGELFF. In DNA form, the CDR3 reads TGCAGCGTAGATTCCAGGGGATCCGGGGAGCTGTTTTTT.

Only one count was recorded for this clone. J is TRBJ2-3 and V is TRBV19; TRBD2 matches at 13 bases. The CDR3 spans 17 residues. With 4 bases clipped from V and 2 bases from J, the junction kept 6 bases outside the gene matches. Germline CDR1 and CDR2: LNHDA and SQIVND (reference sequence). DNA for the CDR3: TGTGCCAGTAGTAGGGGACTAGCGGGGACTAACACAGATACGCAGTATTTT. Protein: CASSRGLAGTNTDTQYF. Drawing the rest from reference TRBV19 and TRBJ2-3, the complete variable domain is DGGITQSPKYLFRKEGQNVTLSCEQNLNHDAMYWYRQDPGQGLRLIYYSQIVNDFQKGDIAEGYSVSREKKESFPLTVTSAQKNPTAFYLCASSRGLAGTNTDTQYFGPGTRLTVL.

The gene calls are TRBV27 and TRBJ2-1, with 8 bases identical to TRBD1. The germline V gene has CDR1 MNHEY and CDR2 SMNVEV (reference sequence). Trimming took 5 bases from V and 2 from J; bases not matched to a gene: 11. The CDR3 spans 17 residues. CDR3 nucleotides: TGTGCCAGCAGTCCCCTCTTGACAGGGGAAGCCTACAATGAGCAGTTCTTC. Translating it yields CASSPLLTGEAYNEQFF.

Comment on this clone: One end of the junction varies from germline; a read error may be responsible. CDR3 in amino acids: CASSLAQGNEQFF. The CDR3 DNA reads TGTGCTAGCAGCTTAGCACAGGGCAATGAGCAGTTCTTC. The chain is built from TRBV7-7 and TRBJ2-1; possible D gene TRBD1, 6 bases. The CDR3 runs 13 residues. Looked up from germline, CDR1 is SSHAT and CDR2 is FNYEAQ (reference sequence). The variable domain in full, completed from reference TRBV7-7 and TRBJ2-1, reads GAGVSQSPRYKVTKRGQDVTLRCDPISSHATLYWYQQALGQGPEFLTYFNYEAQPDKSGLPSDRFSAERPEGSISTLTIQRTEQRDSAMYRCASSLAQGNEQFFGPGTRLTVL.

This clone appeared a few times. J is TRBJ1-2 and V is TRBV30, with 10 positions matching TRBD1. J was trimmed by 2 bases and V by 4 bases; bases with no gene match: 19. CDR3 length: 19 residues. CDR1 is GTSNPN, CDR2 SVGIG, per germline (reference sequence). This CDR3 is CAWKIIGDRGFWGNYGYTF. The CDR3 coding sequence is TGTGCCTGGAAGATAATAGGGGACAGGGGCTTTTGGGGCAACTATGGCTACACCTTC.

By sample fraction, this clone is medium-sized. The CDR3 loop reads CASSSGGATDTQYF. The CDR3 nucleotides are TGTGCCAGCAGTAGCGGGGGGGCCACAGATACGCAGTATTTT. The chain combines TRBV6-2 or TRBV6-3 with TRBJ2-3, with 10 positions matching TRBD2. The CDR3 spans 14 residues. CDR1 is MNHEY and CDR2 is SVGEGT in the germline V gene. With V trimmed by 5 bases and J by 2 bases, 1 base remained unmatched.

A note on this clone: The junction departs from the called germline gene at one end, perhaps through a read error. The chain couples TRBV30 to TRBJ2-3; perhaps TRBD2 as D (5 bases). CDR3 length equals 9 residues. CDR1 is GTSNPN, CDR2 SVGIG, per germline (reference sequence). The CDR3 sequence is CAWSPGEHF. CDR3 bases: TGTGCCTGGAGCCCCGGGGAACATTTT.

Notes on this clone: Additional DNA sequences in this sample encode the identical CDR3. The CDR3 DNA follows: TGTGCCTGGAGTGTAGGGGCAGGGCTTCAAGAGACCCAGTACTTC. Protein product: CAWSVGAGLQETQYF. The chain has TRBV30 and TRBJ2-5, with D perhaps matching TRBD1 (5 bases). CDR1 GTSNPN and CDR2 SVGIG come from the germline V gene (reference sequence). The CDR3 is 15 amino acids. Trimming took off 0 bases at V and 2 bases at J, with 13 bases between the two ends.

The table lists this clone with a count of one. This sequence joins TRBV25-1 and TRBJ1-1; tentatively, D is TRBD1 (6 bases). CDR1 and CDR2 (germline): MGHDK, SYGVNS. V lost 5 bases and J lost 1, with 20 bases in between. The CDR3 loop spans 17 amino acids. CDR3 protein: CASSCIGCDRRNTEAFF. The CDR3 nucleotides are TGTGCCAGCAGTTGTATTGGTTGCGACAGGAGGAACACTGAAGCTTTCTTT.

The gene calls are TRBV7-3 and TRBJ2-1; 10 bases line up with TRBD2. With V trimmed by 5 bases and J by 7 bases, 11 bases remained unmatched. There are 16 residues in the CDR3. Germline V gene sequence: CDR1 SGHTA, CDR2 FQGTGA. The CDR3 nucleotides are TGTGCCAGCAGCAAAACAGCGGGGGGGCTTCTTAATGAGCAGTTCTTC. The encoded protein is CASSKTAGGLLNEQFF.

This clone was counted only a few times. The chain carries TRBV4-1 and TRBJ1-5; TRBD1 agrees at 8 bases. V dropped 1 base and J dropped 6; count of bases not matched to a gene: 11. This CDR3 spans 17 amino acids. Per the germline V gene, CDR1 is MGHRA and CDR2 is YSYEKL. Here the CDR3 DNA reads TGCGCCAGCAGCCAAGGAACCCTGACAGGGGTGGGTCAGCCCCAGCATTTT. Residues: CASSQGTLTGVGQPQHF.

This chain uses TRBV7-2 with TRBJ1-2; the match to TRBD1 covers 9 bases. Germline trimming cut 5 bases from V and 5 bases from J; bases unmatched to any gene: 6. The germline V gene encodes CDR1 SGHTA and CDR2 FQGNSA. The CDR3 covers 14 residues. The DNA of the CDR3 is TGTGCCAGCAGCCCAGCTGGGACAGGGTATGGCTACACCTTC. Its protein product is CASSPAGTGYGYTF.

This clone appeared once. J is TRBJ1-1 and V is TRBV29-1; 7 bases agree with TRBD1. Trimming at V came to 7 bases and at J to 5 bases, leaving 7 bases not matched to a gene. Germline CDR1 SQVTM, CDR2 ANQGSEA. The CDR3 is 12 residues long. This chain's CDR3 is CSAQGEGTEAFF. CDR3 nucleotides: TGCAGCGCCCAGGGGGAAGGGACTGAAGCTTTCTTT.

This clone was recorded a few times. The chain is built from TRBV5-1 and TRBJ1-2; TRBD1 matches at 7 bases. The V gene end was trimmed by 4 bases and the J gene end by 4 bases; junction bases not matched to a gene: 10. The CDR3 sequence is 15 residues long. The germline V gene encodes CDR1 SGHRS and CDR2 YFSETQ. The CDR3, as DNA: TGCGCCAGCAGCCCGACAGGGAGTCGAGGCTATGGCTACACCTTC. It yields the protein CASSPTGSRGYGYTF.

The gene calls are TRBV7-8 and TRBJ2-1, with D perhaps matching TRBD2 (5 bases). CDR3 length: 14 amino acids. Trimming cost V 2 bases and J 10 bases, with 15 bases left between them. Germline loops: CDR1 SGHVS, CDR2 FQNEAQ. The CDR3 DNA follows: TGTGCCAGCAGCTTATCTGAGGGCCCCGGGGAGCAGTTCTTC. Translating it yields CASSLSEGPGEQFF.

The chain combines TRBV19 with TRBJ2-7; 8 positions agree with TRBD2. Losses at the gene ends were 5 bases for V and 2 bases for J; bases not matched to a gene: 5. CDR3 length: 14 residues. Germline V gives CDR1 LNHDA, CDR2 SQIVND (reference sequence). The CDR3 reads CASSPGGDAYEQYF. The CDR3 DNA reads as TGTGCCAGTAGTCCCGGGGGGGACGCCTACGAGCAGTACTTC.

The rearrangement joins TRBV19 to TRBJ1-2; the match to TRBD1 covers 7 bases. V shed 7 bases and J 6 bases; nucleotides not matched to a gene: 8. Germline V CDR1 and CDR2: LNHDA, SQIVND (reference sequence). The CDR3 has 13 amino acids. The CDR3 is CASTPTGKDGYTF. The CDR3 DNA reads as TGTGCCAGTACCCCGACAGGGAAAGATGGCTACACCTTC.

The chain is built from TRBV27 and TRBJ1-2, with a weak D call TRBD1 (5 bases). CDR1 is MNHEY and CDR2 is SMNVEV in the germline V gene (reference sequence). V lost 3 bases to trimming and J lost 1 base, with 12 bases between them. The CDR3 consists of 15 residues. The CDR3 region is CASSFRGLDNYGYTF. In DNA, the CDR3 is TGTGCCAGCAGTTTCCGGGGGTTAGATAACTATGGCTACACCTTC.

The rearrangement links TRBV12-3 or TRBV12-4 to TRBJ1-5, with D hard to call. Between the trimmed V and J ends, which lost 3 bases and 5 bases, there was a span of 5 bases. This CDR3 has 12 amino acids. CDR3 in amino acids: CASSFPDQPQHF. The CDR3 DNA reads TGTGCCAGCAGTTTCCCCGATCAGCCCCAGCATTTT.

The CDR3 is CASILDRAGTGELFF. CDR3 sequence (DNA): TGTGCCAGTATCCTCGACAGGGCGGGCACCGGGGAGCTGTTTTTT. The chain joins TRBV19 to TRBJ2-2; 7 bases are shared with TRBD1. The CDR3 runs 15 residues. The V gene's germline CDR1 is LNHDA and CDR2 SQIVND (reference sequence). V lost 7 bases to trimming and J lost 4 bases; unmatched junction nucleotides: 9.

This chain links TRBV2 with TRBJ1-1; TRBD1 might be the D (5 bases). Trimming took 3 bases from V and 3 from J, leaving 11 bases between them. Germline V gene lookup returns CDR1 SNHLY and CDR2 FYNNEI. The CDR3 consists of 14 residues. As DNA, the CDR3 is TGTGCCAGCAGTGATCTGGTAGGGGACACTGAAGCTTTCTTT. This encodes CASSDLVGDTEAFF. Drawing the rest from reference TRBV2 and TRBJ1-1, the complete variable domain is EPEVTQTPSHQVTQMGQEVILRCVPISNHLYFYWYRQILGQKVEFLVSFYNNEISEKSEIFDDQFSVERPDGSNFTLKIRSTKLEDSAMYFCASSDLVGDTEAFFGQGTRLTVV.

This clone was recorded a few times. The rearrangement uses TRBV4-2 and TRBJ1-5; 8 nucleotides agree with TRBD1. Looked up from germline, CDR1 is LGHNA and CDR2 is YNFKEQ. The ends lost 5 bases at V and 1 base at J; junction bases unmatched: 4. The CDR3 is made up of 15 amino acids. Written as DNA, the CDR3 is TGTGCCAGCAGCACCTGGACAGGGAGCAATCAGCCCCAGCATTTT. Translated: CASSTWTGSNQPQHF.

The chain couples TRBV4-1 to TRBJ2-7; 8 bases align to TRBD1. This CDR3 contains 16 residues. Germline V gene sequence: CDR1 MGHRA, CDR2 YSYEKL. V lost 3 bases and J lost 2; bases outside the gene matches: 9. The CDR3 sequence: CASSQGRQGNTYEQYF. The CDR3 DNA follows: TGCGCCAGCAGCCAGGGAAGACAGGGGAACACCTACGAGCAGTACTTC.

The chain carries TRBV11-3 and TRBJ2-1, with TRBD1 matching 7 bases. Germline-derived CDR1 and CDR2 are SGHNT and YENEEA. Trimming cost V 5 bases and J 1 base; bases outside gene matches: 8. The CDR3 has 16 residues. For the CDR3, the DNA is TGTGCCAGCAGCGGCCGAGGACAGGTTTCCTACAATGAGCAGTTCTTC. This codes for CASSGRGQVSYNEQFF.

The gene calls are TRBV6-2 or TRBV6-3 and TRBJ1-2; tentative D call: TRBD1 (5 bases). V dropped 2 bases and J dropped 8 bases, with 9 bases sitting between them. Germline CDR1 MNHEY, CDR2 SVGEGT. The length of the CDR3 is 12 residues. This CDR3 is CASSYLREGYTF. CDR3 nucleotides: TGTGCCAGCAGTTACCTCAGGGAAGGCTACACCTTC.

This clone occurred a few times. The gene calls are TRBV19 and TRBJ1-5; D possibly corresponds to TRBD1 (6 bases). Germline V CDR1 and CDR2: LNHDA, SQIVND (reference sequence). Trimming removed 3 bases at V and 0 bases at J, with 15 bases between. This CDR3 is 17 amino acids long. Here the CDR3 reads CASSIATGSDSNQPQHF. CDR3 coding DNA: TGTGCCAGTAGTATTGCCACAGGGTCGGATAGCAATCAGCCCCAGCATTTT. The whole variable domain, filled in from reference TRBV19 and TRBJ1-5, reads DGGITQSPKYLFRKEGQNVTLSCEQNLNHDAMYWYRQDPGQGLRLIYYSQIVNDFQKGDIAEGYSVSREKKESFPLTVTSAQKNPTAFYLCASSIATGSDSNQPQHFGDGTRLSIL.

The rearrangement joins TRBV6-4 to TRBJ2-1; D gene unclear. Germline values: CDR1 MRHNA, CDR2 SNTAGT. Trimming cost V 3 bases and J 0 bases, with 9 bases left between them. The CDR3 loop spans 15 amino acids. CDR3 residues: CASSEWADSYNEQFF. In nucleotides, the CDR3 is TGTGCCAGCAGTGAGTGGGCAGACTCCTACAATGAGCAGTTCTTC.

The rearrangement links TRBV5-6 to TRBJ2-7; 8 bases fit TRBD2. The germline gives CDR1 SGHDT, CDR2 YYEEEE. V shed 0 bases, J shed 3 bases, and the junction held 5 bases outside the gene matches. CDR3 length equals 15 residues. CDR3 loop: CASSLAGGPHYEQYF. CDR3 sequence (DNA): TGTGCCAGCAGCTTGGCGGGGGGGCCACACTACGAGCAGTACTTC.

The chain recombines TRBV5-6 with TRBJ2-7, with 10 bases fitting TRBD1. The CDR3 contains 16 residues. The germline CDR1 and CDR2 sequences are SGHDT and YYEEEE. The ends lost 4 bases at V and 3 bases at J; junction bases unmatched: 10. The chain's CDR3 is CASSPGTGEVGYEQYF. The CDR3 nucleotides read TGTGCCAGCAGCCCTGGGACAGGGGAAGTAGGCTACGAGCAGTACTTC.